These 24 T cell receptor beta chains were all obtained from the same sample, sequenced in a study of beta chain features in type 1 diabetes. What was sequenced were expressed TCRB transcripts, since all of the isolated RNA had been reverse transcribed. Using immunoSEQ multiplex PCR, the repertoire was profiled, and TCRdb retains in-frame clones only, with some absent. The sample lists 240,000 or so clones, approximately 14% occurring once. Study observations and caveats: The study found moderately but significantly shorter TCRB CDR3s in all four CD4+ subsets of Type 1 diabetes patients.

What these receptors recognize is not known. The sample was naive CD4+ T cells from blood. These receptor sequences come from a man aged 25 to 40 with type 1 diabetes.

The chain joins TRBV6-1 to TRBJ2-5; 7 nucleotides line up with TRBD1. The ends lost 5 bases at V and 6 bases at J; junction bases unmatched: 12. The V gene's germline CDR1 is MNHNS and CDR2 SASEGT. The CDR3 length is 15 residues. This CDR3 is CASSWTHQGVKTQYF. The CDR3 DNA reads as TGTGCCAGCAGTTGGACCCACCAGGGGGTAAAGACCCAGTACTTC.

The V and J genes are TRBV9 and TRBJ2-1, with TRBD2 as a possible D gene (6 bases). Deletions cut 0 bases from V and 2 bases from J, with 12 bases between. Germline loops: CDR1 SGDLS, CDR2 YYNGEE. The CDR3 covers 16 residues. The DNA for the CDR3 is TGTGCCAGCAGCGTAGATGGTAGCGGTGCCTACAATGAGCAGTTCTTC. Translating it yields CASSVDGSGAYNEQFF. The full variable domain, rest sourced from reference TRBV9 and TRBJ2-1, is DSGVTQTPKHLITATGQRVTLRCSPRSGDLSVYWYQQSLDQGLQFLIQYYNGEERAKGNILERFSAQQFPDLHSELNLSSLELGDSALYFCASSVDGSGAYNEQFFGPGTRLTVL.

The V gene is TRBV29-1, the J gene TRBJ1-1; a weak D match, TRBD1 (5 bases). CDR3 length: 15 amino acids. Germline CDR1 and CDR2: SQVTM and ANQGSEA. The V end was cut by 1 base, the J end by 8 bases, with 20 bases between. The CDR3 loop reads CSVEVGSGARREAFF. The DNA of the CDR3 is TGCAGCGTTGAAGTGGGGAGCGGGGCAAGACGAGAAGCTTTCTTT.

The chain couples TRBV5-1 to TRBJ1-2; D call uncertain. The CDR3 contains 12 residues. Trimming removed 4 bases from V and 6 bases from J, with 10 bases in between. In germline, CDR1 is SGHRS, CDR2 YFSETQ. Here the CDR3 reads CASSPLGDGYTF. CDR3 coding DNA: TGCGCCAGCAGCCCACTCGGAGATGGCTACACCTTC.

The rearrangement links TRBV2 to TRBJ1-1; TRBD1 might be the D (5 bases). The CDR3 is made up of 13 amino acids. Trimming shortened V by 5 bases and J by 4 bases, and 11 bases separated the two germline ends. Germline V gene sequence: CDR1 SNHLY, CDR2 FYNNEI. In nucleotides, the CDR3 is TGTGCCAGCAGTCTCGGGGGTTCCACTGAAGCTTTCTTT. Translating it yields CASSLGGSTEAFF.

The chain is built from TRBV30 and TRBJ2-1; D may be TRBD1 (7 bases). Germline CDR1 GTSNPN, CDR2 SVGIG (reference sequence). V lost 1 base, J lost 7 bases, and 11 bases lay in between. This CDR3 contains 13 residues. The CDR3: CAWSAAGGNEQFF. CDR3 nucleotide sequence: TGTGCCTGGAGTGCGGCAGGGGGGAATGAGCAGTTCTTC. The entire variable domain, with the rest obtained from reference TRBV30 and TRBJ2-1, is as follows: SQTIHQWPATLVQPVGSPLSLECTVEGTSNPNLYWYRQAAGRGLQLLFYSVGIGQISSEVPQNLSASRPQDRQFILSSKKLLLSDSGFYLCAWSAAGGNEQFFGPGTRLTVL.

This clone came up a few times. V usage is TRBV15 and J usage is TRBJ2-5; no clear D gene. CDR1 is LNHNV and CDR2 is YYDKDF in the germline V gene (reference sequence). The CDR3 spans 12 residues. Trimming shortened V by 3 bases and J by 3 bases, and 5 bases separated the two germline ends. The CDR3 DNA sequence: TGTGCCACCAGCAGGGCCGAAGAGACCCAGTACTTC. This sequence encodes CATSRAEETQYF.

This clone has more than one count but fewer than ten. The chain combines TRBV5-4 with TRBJ2-2, with D maybe TRBD1 (6 bases). CDR3 length: 15 residues. In germline, CDR1 is SGHNT, CDR2 YYREEE (reference sequence). V lost 4 bases to trimming and J lost 2 bases, with 12 bases between them. The CDR3, as DNA: TGTGCCAGCAGCCGAGGACAGCCTAACACCGGGGAGCTGTTTTTT. Its protein is CASSRGQPNTGELFF.

The chain uses TRBV11-2 and TRBJ2-3, with unresolved D. Germline V gives CDR1 SGHAT, CDR2 FQNNGV. V lost 4 bases, J lost 0 bases, and 8 bases lay in between. The CDR3 length is 14 residues. The CDR3 DNA is TGTGCCAGCAGCTCGAGCTTTAGCACAGATACGCAGTATTTT. Protein product: CASSSSFSTDTQYF.

There are a few counts of this clone. The chain uses TRBV6-5 and TRBJ2-7; TRBD1 matches 9 bases. The germline gives CDR1 MNHEY, CDR2 SVGAGI. The length of the CDR3 is 14 residues. With 6 bases clipped from V and 3 bases from J, the junction kept 6 bases outside the gene matches. CDR3 protein: CASSKPGQGYEQYF. The CDR3 bases are TGTGCCAGCAGCAAGCCGGGACAGGGCTACGAGCAGTACTTC.

This clone was seen more than once but under ten times. CDR3 in DNA: TGTGCCAGCAGCTCGGACAGGGCAGTATCCAAAAACATTCAGTACTTC. This translates into CASSSDRAVSKNIQYF. V and J are TRBV7-2 and TRBJ2-4; 8 bases line up with TRBD1. Germline assignment: CDR1 SGHTA and CDR2 FQGNSA. V lost 4 bases and J lost 2; bases outside the gene matches: 7. The CDR3 has 16 amino acids. Supplemented by reference TRBV7-2 and TRBJ2-4, the full variable domain reads GAGVSQSPSNKVTEKGKDVELRCDPISGHTALYWYRQSLGQGLEFLIYFQGNSAPDKSGLPSDRFSAERTGGSVSTLTIQRTQQEDSAVYLCASSSDRAVSKNIQYFGAGTRLSVL.

The CDR3 reads CASTMNGLVNTEAFF. CDR3 DNA: TGTGCCAGCACAATGAATGGACTTGTGAACACTGAAGCTTTCTTT. This chain connects TRBV6-5 to TRBJ1-1; D gene uncertain. Germline CDR1 reads MNHEY; CDR2 reads SVGAGI. V gave up 7 bases and J gave up 0 bases, with 15 bases separating them. The CDR3 sequence is 15 residues long.

This clone has just a few counts. DNA of the CDR3: TGTGCCAGCAGCTTCACCGGGACTAACACCGGGGAGCTGTTTTTT. Translation: CASSFTGTNTGELFF. V and J are TRBV11-2 and TRBJ2-2; weak D call: TRBD2 (6 bases). Germline V gene sequence: CDR1 SGHAT, CDR2 FQNNGV. V lost 3 bases and J lost 2, with 10 bases in between. The CDR3 consists of 15 residues.

The chain joins TRBV30 to TRBJ2-7; the match to TRBD2 covers 11 bases. V trimming: 8 bases; J trimming: 2 bases; junction bases outside the gene matches: 5. Germline V gives CDR1 GTSNPN, CDR2 SVGIG (reference sequence). The CDR3 is 13 amino acids. The CDR3 loop is CARGTSGTYEQYF. The CDR3 nucleotides read TGTGCCCGGGGGACTAGCGGAACCTACGAGCAGTACTTC.

This clone was seen only a few times. The chain carries TRBV5-4 and TRBJ1-5, with D perhaps TRBD1 (6 bases). CDR3 size: 15 residues. The germline V and J ends were trimmed by 0 bases and 5 bases, with 12 bases remaining between them. In germline, CDR1 is SGHNT, CDR2 YYREEE (reference sequence). The CDR3 spells CASSLGGGIDQPQHF. The DNA for the CDR3 is TGTGCCAGCAGCTTGGGCGGGGGCATCGATCAGCCCCAGCATTTT.

The table lists this clone with a few counts. This chain uses TRBV6-6 with TRBJ2-5, with TRBD2 matching 7 bases. The CDR3 spans 13 residues. Germline values: CDR1 MNHNY, CDR2 SVGAGI (reference sequence). The J segment lost 2 bases and the V segment lost 8 bases, leaving 5 bases of the junction unmatched. The CDR3 DNA is TGTGCCAGCCTAGCGGTTTCACAAGAGACCCAGTACTTC. This sequence encodes CASLAVSQETQYF.

The CDR3 spells CASSMTGFGADTQYF. The CDR3 DNA reads TGTGCCAGTAGTATGACGGGGTTTGGAGCAGATACGCAGTATTTT. J is TRBJ2-3 and V is TRBV19, with D tentatively TRBD2 (5 bases). This CDR3 region has 15 residues. Trimming took off 3 bases at V and 4 bases at J, with 14 bases between the two ends. Germline V CDR1 and CDR2: LNHDA, SQIVND (reference sequence).

This chain connects TRBV12-5 to TRBJ2-3; unclear D gene. V lost 6 bases, J lost 3 bases, and 10 bases lay in between. The CDR3 length is 13 residues. Germline loops: CDR1 LGHNT, CDR2 FRNRAP. In DNA form, the CDR3 reads TGTGCTAGTGGCACACCCAGGACAGATACGCAGTATTTT. This sequence encodes CASGTPRTDTQYF.

Remarks on this clone: The same CDR3 arises from other DNA sequences in this sample as well. V gene TRBV5-1 combines with J gene TRBJ1-1; D ambiguous. This CDR3 contains 13 residues. Per germline, CDR1 SGHRS and CDR2 YFSETQ. The germline V and J ends were trimmed by 0 bases and 1 base, with 4 bases remaining between them. The CDR3 loop reads CASSLAGNTEAFF. CDR3 coding DNA: TGCGCCAGCAGCTTGGCCGGGAACACTGAAGCTTTCTTT.

This clone was seen a handful of times. The chain employs TRBV6-5 and TRBJ1-2; the D is unclear. V was cut by 6 bases and J by 8 bases, with 16 bases left in between. Germline loops: CDR1 MNHEY, CDR2 SVGAGI. The CDR3 runs 13 residues. In DNA form, the CDR3 reads TGTGCCAGCAGCCGTTCTAGGGAGAAGGGCTACACCTTC. Translating it yields CASSRSREKGYTF.

A few counts support this clone. This chain connects TRBV7-2 to TRBJ2-5; D perhaps matches TRBD1 (6 bases). The DNA end lines up better with TRBJ2-7; the J call may be wrong. The germline V gene encodes CDR1 SGHTA and CDR2 FQGNSA. CDR3 length: 16 residues. The CDR3 here is CASSLIQGGELYEQYF. CDR3 sequence (DNA): TGTGCCAGCAGCCTGATACAGGGCGGCGAGCTCTACGAGCAGTACTTC.

There are a few counts of this clone. The rearrangement links TRBV7-9 to TRBJ2-7; 7 bases fit TRBD1. The CDR3 is 16 residues long. The J segment lost 2 bases and the V segment lost 4 bases, leaving 11 bases of the junction unmatched. Germline V gene sequence: CDR1 SEHNR, CDR2 FQNEAQ (reference sequence). The CDR3 DNA reads as TGTGCCAGCAGCTCCCCAGGGGCAGGGGGTGCCTACGAGCAGTACTTC. Translation gives CASSSPGAGGAYEQYF.

This clone was seen only a few times. This rearrangement joins TRBV30 to TRBJ2-7; D gene ambiguous. Germline V CDR1 and CDR2: GTSNPN, SVGIG (reference sequence). The CDR3 contains 12 residues. Trimming pared 0 bases from V and 1 base from J, leaving 4 bases between. CDR3: CAWSVESYEQYF. The CDR3 DNA sequence: TGTGCCTGGAGTGTAGAGTCCTACGAGCAGTACTTC.

The chain employs TRBV21-1 and TRBJ1-5; the table gives TRBD1 as D, unverified against the DNA. TRBV21-1 is tagged as a pseudogene. The length of the CDR3 is 16 residues. The CDR3 nucleotides are TGTGCCAGCAGCAAAGGCCCGACAGGGAGGAATCAGCCCCAGCATTTT. Amino acid sequence: CASSKGPTGRNQPQHF.